These T cell receptor beta chains were read from a single sample in a study of shared clonotypes between healthy human individuals. TCRdb's table, derived via immunoSEQ multiplex PCR, lists solely in-frame clones and lacks some. The sample includes millions of clones, more than 90% of them seen just once. Sequencing was carried out using naive CD4+ T cells sorted from blood. Source of these receptors: a man aged 18 to 29 in good health. Both conserved end residues are part of each CDR3. Fields, in order: J gene, clone size, V gene, D gene, CDR3 protein, CDR3 DNA. The D gene is left open where the match is weak. The size of a clone is reported for some rows only, either as once, few or many, or as a class for expanded clones.

TRBJ2-5,NA,TRBV9,NA,CASSPRHLQETQYF,TGTGCCAGCAGCCCTCGACACCTCCAAGAGACCCAGTACTTC
TRBJ1-5,NA,TRBV5-4,NA,CASSPGGGNQPQHF,TGTGCCAGCAGCCCGGGCGGAGGAAATCAGCCCCAGCATTTT
TRBJ2-7,NA,TRBV5-4,NA,CASSRLGASLKYEQYF,TGTGCCAGTTCCCGGCTCGGGGCCTCTCTTAAATACGAGCAGTACTTC
TRBJ2-3,NA,TRBV5-4,NA,CASSSQDRPSTDTQYF,TGTGCCAGCAGCTCACAGGACCGACCTAGCACAGATACGCAGTATTTT
TRBJ2-2,NA,TRBV30,NA,CAWRQGKETGELFF,TGTGCCTGGAGACAGGGAAAGGAGACCGGGGAGCTGTTTTTT
TRBJ2-3,once,TRBV30,TRBD2,CAWSVLAGVRDTQYF,TGTGCCTGGAGTGTACTAGCGGGAGTTCGGGATACGCAGTATTTT
TRBJ1-2,NA,TRBV19,NA,CASSIGDYGYTF,TGTGCCAGTAGTATAGGCGACTATGGCTACACCTTC
TRBJ2-5,NA,TRBV27,TRBD2,CASSLTSGGARTQYF,TGTGCCAGCAGTTTAACTAGCGGGGGGGCCCGGACCCAGTACTTC
TRBJ2-4,NA,TRBV6-5,NA,CASSSGTVQYF,TGTGCCAGCAGCTCCGGTACGGTTCAGTACTTC
TRBJ2-2,NA,TRBV7-3,TRBD2,CASSFEGLAVGELFF,TGTGCCAGCAGCTTCGAGGGACTAGCGGTCGGGGAGCTGTTTTTT
TRBJ2-1,NA,TRBV7-9,NA,CASSPRQVSEQFF,TGTGCCAGCAGCCCAAGACAGGTTAGTGAGCAGTTCTTC
TRBJ2-5,NA,TRBV2,NA,CASEEGRGSETQYF,TGTGCCAGCGAGGAAGGGAGAGGGAGTGAGACCCAGTACTTC
TRBJ1-5,NA,TRBV7-8,TRBD1,CASSSRQGTDQPQHF,TGTGCCAGCAGTTCTCGACAGGGGACGGATCAGCCCCAGCATTTT
TRBJ1-1,NA,TRBV5-5,NA,CASSGGTDTEAFF,TGTGCCAGCAGCGGGGGGACGGACACTGAAGCTTTCTTT
TRBJ1-1,NA,TRBV7-2,NA,CASSLGSGRTEAFF,TGTGCCAGCAGCTTAGGATCAGGGAGGACTGAAGCTTTCTTT
TRBJ2-7,NA,TRBV5-6,TRBD2,CASSLTSGGAYEQYF,TGTGCCAGCAGCCTTACTAGCGGGGGGGCCTACGAGCAGTACTTC
TRBJ1-5,NA,TRBV27,NA,CASRMEGYSNQPQHF,TGTGCCAGCCGCATGGAGGGGTATAGCAATCAGCCCCAGCATTTT
TRBJ2-3,NA,TRBV18,NA,CASSPYSSHTQYF,TGTGCCAGCTCACCATATTCCTCTCATACGCAGTATTTT
TRBJ1-5,few,TRBV27,NA,CASGESSNQPQHF,TGTGCCAGTGGGGAGAGTAGCAATCAGCCCCAGCATTTT
TRBJ1-5,NA,TRBV19,NA,CASRPQGAPSSNQPQHF,TGTGCCAGTAGGCCACAGGGCGCCCCGTCAAGTAATCAGCCCCAGCATTTT
TRBJ1-5,NA,TRBV6-1,NA,CASSALTDSNQPQHF,TGTGCCAGCAGTGCCTTGACGGATAGCAATCAGCCCCAGCATTTT
TRBJ1-2,NA,TRBV6-5,NA,CASSYSQTGPYGYTF,TGTGCCAGCAGTTACTCGCAGACGGGACCCTATGGCTACACCTTC
TRBJ1-1,NA,TRBV11-2,NA,CASSFMANTEAFF,TGTGCCAGCAGCTTTATGGCGAACACTGAAGCTTTCTTT
TRBJ1-1,NA,TRBV9,NA,CASSATPGQNTEAFF,TGTGCCAGCAGCGCGACACCGGGCCAGAACACTGAAGCTTTCTTT
TRBJ2-6,NA,TRBV7-3,NA,CASRTGSGANVLTF,TGTGCCAGCAGGACTGGTTCTGGGGCCAACGTCCTGACTTTC
TRBJ2-1,NA,TRBV5-1,TRBD2,CASSTSTSGSWSYNEQFF,TGCGCCAGCAGCACCTCGACTAGCGGGAGTTGGTCCTACAATGAGCAGTTCTTC
TRBJ1-2,once,TRBV7-2,NA,CASSLISGGAYGYTF,TGTGCCAGCAGCTTAATCTCGGGGGGCGCCTATGGCTACACCTTC
TRBJ2-7,NA,TRBV5-6,TRBD2,CASSPNYGTSGSYEQYF,TGTGCCAGCAGCCCGAATTATGGGACTAGCGGTTCCTACGAGCAGTACTTC
TRBJ2-5,NA,TRBV9,TRBD1,CASAGGDRVPETQYF,TGTGCCAGCGCTGGTGGGGACAGGGTACCGGAGACCCAGTACTTC
TRBJ1-1,NA,TRBV6-6,TRBD1,CASSYTGTGTNTEAFF,TGTGCCAGCAGTTACACCGGGACAGGGACAAACACTGAAGCTTTCTTT
TRBJ1-5,once,TRBV11-2,NA,CASSLGTDSNQPQHF,TGTGCCAGCAGCTTAGGGACTGATAGCAATCAGCCCCAGCATTTT
TRBJ2-2,NA,TRBV19,TRBD1,CASSIGDRVTGELFF,TGTGCCAGTAGTATTGGGGACAGGGTCACCGGGGAGCTGTTTTTT
TRBJ1-1,NA,TRBV6-5,NA,CASSYSSAGNTEAFF,TGTGCCAGCAGTTACTCGAGTGCGGGGAACACTGAAGCTTTCTTT
TRBJ1-6,NA,TRBV6-6,NA,CASSYSSGSPLHF,TGTGCCAGCAGTTACTCAAGTGGGTCACCCCTCCACTTT
TRBJ1-1,NA,TRBV6-9,NA,CASSHPLPENTEAFF,TGTGCCAGCAGTCACCCCCTTCCCGAAAACACTGAAGCTTTCTTT
TRBJ2-1,NA,TRBV6-6,TRBD2,CASSYPGGSSYNEQFF,TGTGCCAGCAGTTACCCCGGGGGGTCCTCCTACAATGAGCAGTTCTTC
TRBJ2-7,NA,TRBV5-1,TRBD1,CASSGDRGYEQYF,TGCGCCAGCAGCGGGGACAGGGGTTACGAGCAGTACTTC
TRBJ1-5,few,TRBV10-1,NA,CASSSDRNQPQHF,TGCGCCAGCAGTTCCGACAGGAATCAGCCCCAGCATTTT
TRBJ1-3,NA,TRBV5-1,NA,CASSRGPPGNTIYF,TGCGCCAGCAGCCGGGGACCGCCCGGAAACACCATATATTTT
TRBJ1-1,NA,TRBV28,TRBD1,CASSSPGDRATEAFF,TGTGCCAGCAGTTCCCCCGGGGACAGGGCCACTGAAGCTTTCTTT
TRBJ2-1,NA,TRBV27,TRBD2,CASSLLTSGGQYNEQFF,TGTGCCAGCAGTTTATTGACTAGCGGGGGCCAGTACAATGAGCAGTTCTTC
TRBJ1-6,once,TRBV6-5,NA,CASSRRQNSPLHF,TGTGCCAGCAGCCGAAGACAGAATTCACCCCTCCACTTT
TRBJ2-1,NA,TRBV27,NA,CASIWPWGNNEQFF,TGTGCCAGCATATGGCCTTGGGGCAACAATGAGCAGTTCTTC
TRBJ2-5,NA,TRBV7-7,TRBD2,CASTPLTSGVETQYF,TGTGCTAGTACTCCCTTGACTAGCGGGGTGGAGACCCAGTACTTC
TRBJ2-7,NA,TRBV27,TRBD1,CASARQGSYEQYF,TGTGCCAGCGCTAGACAGGGGTCCTACGAGCAGTACTTC
TRBJ1-5,few,TRBV5-4,TRBD1,CASSLAGTGSYSNQPQHF,TGTGCCAGCAGCTTGGCGGGGACAGGCTCCTATAGCAATCAGCCCCAGCATTTT
TRBJ2-1,NA,TRBV30,TRBD2,CVWSVGPRLAGTYNEQFF,TGTGTCTGGAGTGTAGGGCCCCGACTAGCGGGGACTTACAATGAGCAGTTCTTC
TRBJ2-3,NA,TRBV5-1,NA,CASSHSESPDTQYF,TGCGCCAGCAGCCACTCAGAGAGCCCCGATACGCAGTATTTT
TRBJ2-1,NA,TRBV18,NA,CASSVLSGIGSYNEQFF,TGTGCCAGCTCAGTCCTTTCGGGGATTGGCTCCTACAATGAGCAGTTCTTC
TRBJ2-3,NA,TRBV14,NA,CASSQGGTDTQYF,TGTGCCAGCAGCCAGGGAGGCACAGATACGCAGTATTTT
TRBJ2-7,NA,TRBV19,NA,CASSITTFPYEQYF,TGTGCCAGTAGTATAACGACATTCCCCTACGAGCAGTACTTC
TRBJ2-1,NA,TRBV4-2,TRBD2,CASSQDPSGGSYSYNEQFF,TGTGCCAGCAGCCAAGATCCCAGCGGGGGGTCCTACTCCTACAATGAGCAGTTCTTC